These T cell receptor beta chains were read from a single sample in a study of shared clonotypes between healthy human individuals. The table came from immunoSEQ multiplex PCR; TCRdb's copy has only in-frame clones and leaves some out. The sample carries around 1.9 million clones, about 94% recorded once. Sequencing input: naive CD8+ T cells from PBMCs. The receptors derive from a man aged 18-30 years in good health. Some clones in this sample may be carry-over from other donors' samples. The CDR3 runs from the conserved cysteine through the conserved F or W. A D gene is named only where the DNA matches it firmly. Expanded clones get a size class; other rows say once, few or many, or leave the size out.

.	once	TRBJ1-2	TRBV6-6	CASKEIGDYGYTF	TGTGCCAGCAAGGAGATTGGAGACTATGGCTACACCTTC
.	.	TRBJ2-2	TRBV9	CASSVVAGELFF	TGTGCCAGCAGCGTAGTTGCCGGGGAGCTGTTTTTT
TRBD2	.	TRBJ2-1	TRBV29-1	CSVEASGLPFGQFF	TGCAGCGTTGAGGCTAGCGGGCTTCCTTTCGGGCAGTTCTTC
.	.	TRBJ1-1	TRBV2	CASSDPQGHSPGAEAFF	TGTGCCAGCAGTGACCCCCAGGGACACTCCCCCGGCGCTGAAGCTTTCTTT
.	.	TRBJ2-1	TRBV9	CASSAPPRVTYNEQFF	TGTGCCAGCAGCGCCCCGCCCAGGGTCACCTACAATGAGCAGTTCTTC
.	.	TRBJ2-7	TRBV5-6	CASSLGGPAGAVDEQYF	TGTGCCAGCAGCTTAGGGGGCCCAGCGGGAGCGGTCGACGAGCAGTACTTC
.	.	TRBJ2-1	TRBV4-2	CASSQVVGRVDEQFF	TGTGCCAGCAGCCAAGTTGTGGGCAGGGTGGATGAGCAGTTCTTC
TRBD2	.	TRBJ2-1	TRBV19	CASSIVPGGRNEQFF	TGTGCCAGTAGTATAGTCCCGGGAGGGAGGAATGAGCAGTTCTTC
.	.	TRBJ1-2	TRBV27	CASSFLRSGYGYTF	TGTGCCAGCAGTTTTCTCCGGAGTGGCTATGGCTACACCTTC
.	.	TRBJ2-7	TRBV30	CAWSVAPRSRQAGPLNSYEQYF	TGTGCCTGGAGTGTAGCCCCGAGGAGTAGACAGGCGGGACCTCTCAATTCCTACGAGCAGTACTTC
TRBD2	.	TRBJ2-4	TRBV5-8	CASSSLGRLAIAKNIQYF	TGTGCCAGCAGCTCCCTCGGGAGGCTAGCGATAGCCAAAAACATTCAGTACTTC
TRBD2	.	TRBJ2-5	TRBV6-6	CASSYTGGDQETQYF	TGTGCCAGCAGTTACACCGGGGGGGACCAAGAGACCCAGTACTTC
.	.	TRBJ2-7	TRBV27	CASSLFGRNYEQYF	TGTGCCAGCAGTTTATTCGGCAGGAACTACGAGCAGTACTTC
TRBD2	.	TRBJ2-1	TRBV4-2	CASSLERDSYNEQFF	TGTGCCAGCAGCCTAGAGCGGGACTCCTACAATGAGCAGTTCTTC
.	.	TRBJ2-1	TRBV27	CASGGQTGTYNEQFF	TGTGCCAGCGGGGGGCAGACAGGAACCTACAATGAGCAGTTCTTC
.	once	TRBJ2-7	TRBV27	CASSPPSEREQYF	TGTGCCAGCAGTCCCCCCTCCGAACGCGAGCAGTACTTC
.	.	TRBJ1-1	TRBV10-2	CASSDEDEAFF	TGCGCCAGCAGTGACGAAGATGAAGCTTTCTTT
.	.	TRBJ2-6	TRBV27	CASSPGRDITFSGANVLTF	TGTGCCAGCAGTCCTGGGAGGGACATTACGTTCTCTGGGGCCAACGTCCTGACTTTC
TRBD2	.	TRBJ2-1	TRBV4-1	CASSHAGLAGAIPYNEQFF	TGCGCCAGCAGCCACGCGGGACTAGCGGGAGCAATCCCCTACAATGAGCAGTTCTTC
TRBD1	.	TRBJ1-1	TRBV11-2	CASSHRRQGNTEAFF	TGTGCCAGCAGCCACCGAAGACAGGGAAACACTGAAGCTTTCTTT
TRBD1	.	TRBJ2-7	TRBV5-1	CASSPGQGLFEQYF	TGCGCCAGCAGCCCGGGACAGGGACTTTTTGAGCAGTACTTC
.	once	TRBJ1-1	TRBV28	CASSSPNTEAFF	TGTGCCAGCTCGTCTCCTAACACTGAAGCTTTCTTT
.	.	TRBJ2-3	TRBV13	CASSSPRAGLVPRDTQYF	TGTGCCAGCAGCTCCCCCAGGGCAGGGTTGGTCCCAAGAGATACGCAGTATTTT
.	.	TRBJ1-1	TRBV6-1	CASSDTQERNTEAFF	TGTGCCAGCAGTGATACCCAGGAGCGTAACACTGAAGCTTTCTTT
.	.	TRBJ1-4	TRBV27	CASSGNRNEKLFF	TGTGCCAGCAGTGGGAACAGGAATGAAAAACTGTTTTTT
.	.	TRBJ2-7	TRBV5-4	CASSLGGDYEQYF	TGTGCCAGCAGCTTGGGTGGGGACTACGAGCAGTACTTC
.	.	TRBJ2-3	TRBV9	CASSVQHRTDTQYF	TGTGCCAGCAGCGTCCAGCATCGCACAGATACGCAGTATTTT
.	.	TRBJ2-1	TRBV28	CASSYISSYNEQFF	TGTGCCAGCAGTTATATTAGCTCCTACAATGAGCAGTTCTTC
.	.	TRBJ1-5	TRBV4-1	CASSQVFSGGNQPQHF	TGCGCCAGCAGCCAAGTCTTTTCAGGGGGCAATCAGCCCCAGCATTTT
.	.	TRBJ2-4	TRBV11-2	CASAEGAKNIQYF	TGTGCCAGTGCCGAGGGGGCCAAAAACATTCAGTACTTC
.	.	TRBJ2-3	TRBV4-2	CASSPGALAGTDTQYF	TGTGCCAGCAGCCCAGGCGCCTTAGCGGGCACAGATACGCAGTATTTT
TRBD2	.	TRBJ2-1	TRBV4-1	CASSQVTSGVYNEQFF	TGCGCCAGCAGCCAAGTCACTAGCGGAGTTTACAATGAGCAGTTCTTC
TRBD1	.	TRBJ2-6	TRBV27	CASSLYFPGGDRSGANVLTF	TGTGCCAGCAGTTTATACTTCCCAGGGGGTGATCGCTCTGGGGCCAACGTCCTGACTTTC
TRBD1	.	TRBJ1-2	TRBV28	CASSLTTGGLGGYTF	TGTGCCAGCAGTCTTACGACAGGGGGTCTAGGTGGCTACACCTTC
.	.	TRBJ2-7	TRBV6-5	CASSSQTGSLSYEQYF	TGTGCCAGCAGTTCTCAGACAGGCTCTCTCTCCTACGAGCAGTACTTC
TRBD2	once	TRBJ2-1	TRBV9	CASSGASGSSYNEQFF	TGTGCCAGCAGCGGGGCTAGCGGGAGCTCCTACAATGAGCAGTTCTTC
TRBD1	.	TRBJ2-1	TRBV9	CASARRLGGAPNEQFF	TGTGCCAGCGCCCGCCGGTTAGGGGGCGCACCCAATGAGCAGTTCTTC
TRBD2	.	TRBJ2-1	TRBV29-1	CSGGASGFSNEQFF	TGCAGCGGGGGGGCTAGCGGGTTCTCCAATGAGCAGTTCTTC
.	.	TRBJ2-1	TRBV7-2	CASSLGANSYNEQFF	TGTGCCAGCAGCTTAGGAGCGAACTCCTACAATGAGCAGTTCTTC
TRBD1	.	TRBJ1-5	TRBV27	CASSSRTGGYQPQHF	TGTGCCAGCAGTTCTAGGACAGGGGGCTATCAGCCCCAGCATTTT
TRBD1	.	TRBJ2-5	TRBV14	CASSPRTGWETQYF	TGTGCCAGCAGCCCCCGGACAGGATGGGAGACCCAGTACTTC
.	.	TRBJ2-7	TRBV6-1	CASSELGPDYGSYEQYF	TGTGCCAGCAGTGAGCTCGGGCCCGACTACGGGTCCTACGAGCAGTACTTC
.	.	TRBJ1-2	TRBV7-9	CASSLGDRFYNGYTF	TGTGCCAGCAGCTTAGGAGACAGGTTCTATAATGGCTACACCTTC
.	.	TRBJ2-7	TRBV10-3	CAISELEGTGEQYF	TGTGCCATCAGTGAGCTAGAGGGGACTGGGGAGCAGTACTTC